These 3 T cell receptor beta chains originate from one sample sequenced in a study of a mutant IDH1 vaccine in newly diagnosed glioma. Time point given: week 23, last vaccination. Doses consisted of 300 ug of mutant IDH1 20-mer peptide each, paired with topical imiquimod. TCRdb's table, derived via immunoSEQ multiplex PCR, lists solely in-frame clones and lacks some. The sample consists of tens of thousands of clones, 81% of them appearing once. These receptors have no identified antigens. This specimen consisted of PBMCs, obtained from a glioma patient whose treatment included an IDH1 peptide vaccine. These receptors came from a woman in her thirties or forties with glioma. Some clones in this sample may be carry-over from other donors' samples.

This CDR3 reads CARHRDGYTF. The CDR3 DNA follows: TGTGCCAGGCACAGGGATGGCTACACCTTC. This sequence joins TRBV18 and TRBJ1-2, with D tentatively TRBD1 (6 bases). The germline V gene has CDR1 KGHSH and CDR2 LQKENI. This CDR3 spans 10 amino acids. The V end lost 9 bases, the J end lost 6 bases, and 8 bases lay between the germline ends.

The chain employs TRBV5-1 and TRBJ2-5; 8 bases line up with TRBD2. V lost 5 bases to trimming and J lost 5 bases; unmatched junction nucleotides: 11. CDR1 and CDR2 (germline): SGHRS, YFSETQ. The CDR3 consists of 15 residues. In DNA form, the CDR3 reads TGCGCCAGCAGTCCCCTCCGGGGGGGAGCGGAGACCCAGTACTTC. This translates into CASSPLRGGAETQYF.

This chain connects TRBV6-5 to TRBJ1-6; 7 bases line up with TRBD1. V lost 0 bases and J lost 10; bases outside the gene matches: 6. CDR1 and CDR2 (germline): MNHEY, SVGAGI. The CDR3 has 15 residues. The CDR3 is CASSYSTGRASPLHF. In DNA, the CDR3 is TGTGCCAGCAGTTACTCGACAGGGAGGGCCTCACCCCTCCACTTT.